A single sample is the source of the 13 T cell receptor beta chains below, sequenced in a study of Graves' ophthalmopathy and Graves' hyperthyroidism. Amplifying from RNA transcripts, the study obtained TCR beta CDR3 regions. The authors performed first-round RT-PCR with HTBI primers and then a second-round multiplex PCR. TCRdb fed the multiplex PCR reads into MiXCR, producing one record per CDR3 protein. This sample carries more than 300,000 distinct CDR3 sequences, roughly 14% of them seen once, and the ten largest clones take about 7%. Input material: peripheral blood. These TCRs come from a young woman with stable Graves' hyperthyroidism.

This clonotype was counted ten times or more. The chain joins TRBV12-3 or TRBV12-4 to TRBJ2-7, with D unclear. Trimming pared 6 bases from V and 0 bases from J, leaving 15 bases between. This CDR3 comprises 15 residues. CDR3 residues: CASSLSSVGSYEQYF. In DNA form, the CDR3 reads TGTGCCAGCAGCCTCTCCAGCGTCGGCTCCTACGAGCAGTACTTC.

This chain links TRBV18 with TRBJ2-2, with D perhaps matching TRBD1 (6 bases). The V gene lost 5 bases and the J gene lost 5 bases, with 12 bases spanning the gap. Germline CDR1 and CDR2: KGHSH and LQKENI. The CDR3 has 14 amino acids. The CDR3 here is CASSTGTRTGELFF. As DNA, the CDR3 is TGTGCCAGCTCAACCGGGACAAGAACCGGGGAGCTGTTTTTT.

This clonotype was seen many times. The DNA of the CDR3 is TGCAGTGCTAGTTCAGGGACAGGCCGTGGTGAGCAGTACTTC. Protein sequence: CSASSGTGRGEQYF. J is TRBJ2-7 and V is TRBV20-1; 8 nucleotides agree with TRBD1. The CDR3 runs 14 residues. Trimming at V came to 3 bases and at J to 7 bases, leaving 11 bases not matched to a gene. Looked up from germline, CDR1 is DFQATT and CDR2 is SNEGSKA (reference sequence).

This clonotype was seen many times. The chain employs TRBV29-1 and TRBJ2-7; maybe TRBD2 (5 bases). The CDR3 extends over 13 amino acids. Germline-derived CDR1 and CDR2 are SQVTM and ANQGSEA. V lost 1 base to trimming and J lost 2 bases, with 9 bases between them. CDR3: CSVEAVGTYEQYF. CDR3 DNA: TGCAGCGTTGAAGCAGTCGGGACCTACGAGCAGTACTTC.

This clonotype appeared a few times. The chain links TRBV13 to TRBJ2-5, with 8 bases identical to TRBD2. With 4 bases clipped from V and 0 bases from J, the junction kept 7 bases outside the gene matches. Germline assignment: CDR1 PRHDT and CDR2 FYEKMQ (reference sequence). This CDR3 has 16 amino acids. CDR3 residues: CASSSWFSGNQETQYF. The CDR3, as DNA: TGTGCCAGCAGCTCGTGGTTTAGCGGGAACCAAGAGACCCAGTACTTC.

Of note for this clonotype: This may stem from a read error, because a much larger clone lies one nucleotide away. This chain joins TRBV11-2 and TRBJ2-4; D possibly uses TRBD1 or TRBD2 (5 bases each). CDR1 SGHAT and CDR2 FQNNGV come from the germline V gene. The CDR3 runs 15 residues. The CDR3 here is CASSSIRDGKNIKYF. The CDR3 nucleotides are TGTGCCAGCAGCTCCATACGGGACGGTAAAAACATTAAGTACTTC.

This clonotype was counted a few times. V gene TRBV5-4 combines with J gene TRBJ1-6; possibly TRBD1 for D (5 bases). CDR1 and CDR2 from the germline V gene are SGHNT and YYREEE (reference sequence). V shed 0 bases and J shed 6 bases, with 13 bases lying between them. The CDR3 covers 16 residues. Here the CDR3 DNA reads TGTGCCAGCAGCTTGGTTGGAGGGACCTTTAATTCACCCCTCCACTTT. Protein product: CASSLVGGTFNSPLHF.

This clonotype was observed many times. V is TRBV12-3 or TRBV12-4 and J is TRBJ2-4, with 9 bases that match TRBD1. The CDR3 totals 15 residues. With V trimmed by 6 bases and J by 1 base, 4 bases remained unmatched. The CDR3 sequence: CASRRGQGAKNIQYF. The CDR3 DNA is TGTGCCAGCAGGAGAGGACAGGGGGCCAAAAACATTCAGTACTTC.

The rearrangement uses TRBV12-3 or TRBV12-4 and TRBJ1-1; D is uncertain. The V and J ends lost 8 bases and 1 base respectively, with 17 bases between them. This CDR3 region has 15 residues. The CDR3 sequence: CASLLLGYTNTEAFF. The CDR3 region has the DNA TGTGCCAGCCTCCTTCTCGGGTACACGAACACTGAAGCTTTCTTT.

Many counts were recorded for this clonotype. The V gene is TRBV6-1, the J gene TRBJ2-7, with TRBD1 matching 9 bases. V shed 4 bases, J shed 3 bases, and the junction held 10 bases outside the gene matches. The CDR3 is 16 residues long. CDR1 is MNHNS and CDR2 is SASEGT in the germline V gene. CDR3 sequence: CASSAPKGQGSYEQYF. The DNA for the CDR3 is TGTGCCAGCAGTGCACCAAAGGGACAGGGTAGCTACGAGCAGTACTTC.

This clonotype was observed many times. This rearrangement joins TRBV12-3 or TRBV12-4 to TRBJ2-7, with TRBD2 as a possible D gene (6 bases). The CDR3 contains 15 residues. V was clipped by 1 base and J by 0 bases, with 10 bases between them. The CDR3 region has the DNA TGTGCCAGCAGTTTAGGCGGGGTGCACTCCTACGAGCAGTACTTC. Its protein is CASSLGGVHSYEQYF.

This clonotype has at least ten counts. V and J are TRBV7-8 and TRBJ2-7; 7 bases map to TRBD2. The ends lost 3 bases at V and 2 bases at J; junction bases unmatched: 7. From germline, CDR1 is SGHVS and CDR2 FQNEAQ. The CDR3 loop spans 15 amino acids. In DNA, the CDR3 is TGTGCCAGCAGCTTGGGGAGGGTCCGACCCTACGAGCAGTACTTC. Translating it yields CASSLGRVRPYEQYF. Full variable domain (remainder filled in from reference TRBV7-8 and TRBJ2-7): GAGVSQSPRYKVAKRGQDVALRCDPISGHVSLFWYQQALGQGPEFLTYFQNEAQLDKSGLPSDRFFAERPEGSVSTLKIQRTQQEDSAVYLCASSLGRVRPYEQYFGPGTRLTVT.

Ten or more counts support this clonotype. The chain uses TRBV7-2 and TRBJ2-7; unclear D gene. Looked up from germline, CDR1 is SGHTA and CDR2 is FQGNSA. With 4 bases removed from V and 0 bases from J, the gap between germline ends came to 4 bases. CDR3 length equals 12 residues. The CDR3 bases are TGTGCCAGCAGCTCCCGCTCCTACGAGCAGTACTTC. Translating it yields CASSSRSYEQYF.